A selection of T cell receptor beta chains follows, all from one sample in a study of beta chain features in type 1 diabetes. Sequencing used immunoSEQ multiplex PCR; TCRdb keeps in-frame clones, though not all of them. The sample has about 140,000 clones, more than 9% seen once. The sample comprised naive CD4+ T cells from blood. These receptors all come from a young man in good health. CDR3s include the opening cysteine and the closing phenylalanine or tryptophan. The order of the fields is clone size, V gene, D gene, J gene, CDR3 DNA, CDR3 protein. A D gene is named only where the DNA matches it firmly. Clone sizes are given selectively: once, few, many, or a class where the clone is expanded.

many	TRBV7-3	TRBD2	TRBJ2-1	TGTGCCAGCAGCTTGGGAGGGGCTGGGGATGAGCAGTTCTTC	CASSLGGAGDEQFF
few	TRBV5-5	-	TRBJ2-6	TGTGCCAGCAGCTTGATCCGGTTCTCTGGGGCCAACGTCCTGACTTTC	CASSLIRFSGANVLTF
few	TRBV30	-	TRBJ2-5	TGTGCCTGGAGCCCACAAGAGACCCAGTACTTC	CAWSPQETQYF
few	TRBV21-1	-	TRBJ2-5	TGTGCCAGCAGCAATCGGCATTCGGGGGGGCCCGAGACCCAGTACTTC	CASSNRHSGGPETQYF
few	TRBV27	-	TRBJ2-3	TGTGCCAGCAGCCAAACAGGAGTCTTGCCAGATACGCAGTATTTT	CASSQTGVLPDTQYF
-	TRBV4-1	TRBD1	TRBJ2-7	TGCGCCAGCAGCCTGGGAGGCACCGGGACAGGGTCGGGCGAGCAGTACTTC	CASSLGGTGTGSGEQYF
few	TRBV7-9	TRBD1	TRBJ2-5	TGTGCCAGCAGCCCAGGGACAGGGGCAGAGACCCAGTACTTC	CASSPGTGAETQYF
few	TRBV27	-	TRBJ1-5	TGTGCCAGCAGTTTCTCGGGGAGCAATCAGCCCCAGCATTTT	CASSFSGSNQPQHF
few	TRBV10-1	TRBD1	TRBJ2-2	TGCGCCAGCGGTCAGGGGGTGACCACCGGGGAGCTGTTTTTT	CASGQGVTTGELFF
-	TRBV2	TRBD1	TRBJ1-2	TGTGCCAGCAGTGCTTCGACAGGGGCGTATTATGGCTACACCTTC	CASSASTGAYYGYTF
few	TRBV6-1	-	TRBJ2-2	TGTGCCAGCGAGGTCACCGGGTACACCGGGGAGCTGTTTTTT	CASEVTGYTGELFF
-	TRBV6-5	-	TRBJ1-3	TGTGCCAGCAGGACCTCGGACAGCTTTGGAAACACCATATATTTT	CASRTSDSFGNTIYF
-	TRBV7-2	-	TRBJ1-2	TGTGCCAGCAGCTTAGTTAAGATGCCCGGTGGCTACACCTTC	CASSLVKMPGGYTF
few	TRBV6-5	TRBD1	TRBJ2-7	TGTGCCAGCTTCGGGACAGTCTCCTACGAGCAGTACTTC	CASFGTVSYEQYF
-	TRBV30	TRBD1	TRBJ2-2	TGTGCCTGGAGGATAGTCCCGGGACAGGGGAGTAGAGAGGAGCTGTTTTTT	CAWRIVPGQGSREELFF
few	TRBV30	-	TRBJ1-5	TGTGCCTGGAGGGACGGGGGGCGCAATCAGCCCCAGCATTTT	CAWRDGGRNQPQHF
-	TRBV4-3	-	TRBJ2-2	TGCGCCAGCAGCCAAGCGAGGACAGTCACCGGGGAGCTGTTTTTT	CASSQARTVTGELFF
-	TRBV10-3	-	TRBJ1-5	TGTGCCATCAGTGAAGGGGGGGGCGAGGGCAATCAGCCCCAGCATTTT	CAISEGGGEGNQPQHF
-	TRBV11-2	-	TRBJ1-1	TGTGCCAGCAGCTTATCCGTCGCGGGCACTGAAGCTTTCTTT	CASSLSVAGTEAFF
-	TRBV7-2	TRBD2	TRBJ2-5	TGTGCTAGCAGCTTAGCGGGGGGGAGAGAGGAGACCCAGTACTTC	CASSLAGGREETQYF
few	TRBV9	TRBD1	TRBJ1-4	TGTGCCAGCAGCCGGACAGGGGGAAATGAAAAACTGTTTTTT	CASSRTGGNEKLFF
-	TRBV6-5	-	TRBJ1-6	TGTGCCAGCAGTTCACAGGGCTATAATTCACCCCTCCACTTT	CASSSQGYNSPLHF
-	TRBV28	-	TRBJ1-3	TGTGCCAGCAGTGTAGGAAACACCATATATTTT	CASSVGNTIYF
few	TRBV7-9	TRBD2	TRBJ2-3	TGTGCCAGCCGACCGGGACAACCAACTAGCGGGGGACGCACAGATACGCAGTATTTT	CASRPGQPTSGGRTDTQYF
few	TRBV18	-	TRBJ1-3	TGTGCCAGCTCAAACAACAGGGATGGAAACACCATATATTTT	CASSNNRDGNTIYF
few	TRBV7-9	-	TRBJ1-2	TGTGCCAGCAGCTTAGAGACCGGGACATACCATGGCTACACCTTC	CASSLETGTYHGYTF
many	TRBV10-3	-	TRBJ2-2	TGTGCCATCAGTGAAAGGGGTATGGTCACCGGGGAGCTGTTTTTT	CAISERGMVTGELFF
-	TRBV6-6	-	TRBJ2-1	TGTGCCAGCAGTTACTTTGTAAATGAGCAGTTCTTC	CASSYFVNEQFF
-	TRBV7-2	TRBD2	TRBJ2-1	TGTGCCAGCAGGGCTGCAAGCGGGGGATACAATGAGCAGTTCTTC	CASRAASGGYNEQFF
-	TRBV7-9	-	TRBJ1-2	TGTGCCAGCAGCCCTGGGCAGGGAAGATATGGCTACACCTTC	CASSPGQGRYGYTF
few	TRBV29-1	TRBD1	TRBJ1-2	TGCAGCCCGCGGACAGGGAGGGGATATGGCTACACCTTC	CSPRTGRGYGYTF
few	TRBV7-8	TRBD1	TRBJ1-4	TGTGCCAGCAGCTTACGGGACAGAGGGATGTCAACTAATGAAAAACTGTTTTTT	CASSLRDRGMSTNEKLFF
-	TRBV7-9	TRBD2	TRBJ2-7	TGTGCCAGCAGCTTAGCGTCTAGCGGTACCTACGAGCAGTACTTC	CASSLASSGTYEQYF
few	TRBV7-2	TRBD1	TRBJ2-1	TGTGCCAGCACCCCCCACAGGGGAAATGAGCAGTTCTTC	CASTPHRGNEQFF
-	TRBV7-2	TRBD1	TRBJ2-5	TGTGCCAGCAGCGAAGGGACAGCCTACCAAGAGACCCAGTACTTC	CASSEGTAYQETQYF
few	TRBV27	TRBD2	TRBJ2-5	TGTGCCAGCAGACAAGCGGGGGGGGAAGAGACCCAGTACTTC	CASRQAGGEETQYF
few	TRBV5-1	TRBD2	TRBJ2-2	TGCGCCAGCAGCTTGAGGGAGGGGTCCACCGGGGAGCTGTTTTTT	CASSLREGSTGELFF
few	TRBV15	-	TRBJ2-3	TGTGCCACCAGCAGCGGGGAACTTAACACAGATACGCAGTATTTT	CATSSGELNTDTQYF
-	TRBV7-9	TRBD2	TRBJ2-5	TGTGCCAGCAGCTTAGCGGGGTCGGGGGGTCGGCAAGAGACCCAGTACTTC	CASSLAGSGGRQETQYF
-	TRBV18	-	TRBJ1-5	TGTGCCAGCTCACGACGGACAGATAGCAATCAGCCCCAGCATTTT	CASSRRTDSNQPQHF
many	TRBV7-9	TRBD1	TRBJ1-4	TGTGCCAGCAGCTTAAGACAGGGGAACGAAAAACTGTTTTTT	CASSLRQGNEKLFF
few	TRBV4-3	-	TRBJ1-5	TGCGCCAGCAGCCAAGGACTTAGCAATCAGCCCCAGCATTTT	CASSQGLSNQPQHF
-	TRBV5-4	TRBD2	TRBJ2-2	TGTGCCAGCAGCTTGCCGGGAGGTGGGGAGCTGTTTTTT	CASSLPGGGELFF
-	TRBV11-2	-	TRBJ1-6	TGTGCCAGCAGCTTAGGAACAGGGCCCTCGGCACCCCTCCACTTT	CASSLGTGPSAPLHF
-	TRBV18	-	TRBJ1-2	TGTGCCAGCTCACCACCGGGAAGGGGCACTAACTATGGCTACACCTTC	CASSPPGRGTNYGYTF
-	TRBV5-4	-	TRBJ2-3	TGTGCCAGCAGCTTGGCAGTCTGGGGGCTCACAGATACGCAGTATTTT	CASSLAVWGLTDTQYF
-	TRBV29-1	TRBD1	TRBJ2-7	TGCAGCGTTGAGGGGGGACAGGGGCTTTCCTACGAGCAGTACTTC	CSVEGGQGLSYEQYF
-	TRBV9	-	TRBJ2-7	TGTGCCAGCAGCGTAGCTCAGACCTACGAGCAGTACTTC	CASSVAQTYEQYF
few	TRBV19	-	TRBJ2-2	TGTGCCACTAAGAGTACCGGGGAGCTGTTTTTT	CATKSTGELFF
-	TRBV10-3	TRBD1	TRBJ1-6	TGTGCCTCCCGCTCTGGGGACAGGGGTCTAGGGCCCCTCCACTTT	CASRSGDRGLGPLHF
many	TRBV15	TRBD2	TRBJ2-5	TGTGCCACCAGCAGAGATCTCGAAGCGGGGGGCCGGGAGACCCAGTACTTC	CATSRDLEAGGRETQYF
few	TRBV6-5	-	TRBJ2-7	TGTGCCAGCAGTACAGGGACGCGCGAGCAGTACTTC	CASSTGTREQYF
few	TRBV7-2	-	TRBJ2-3	TGTGCCAGCAGCTTGGCCGAGGCGGATACGCAGTATTTT	CASSLAEADTQYF
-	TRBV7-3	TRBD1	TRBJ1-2	TGTGCCAGCTCGTTCTGGACAGGGCCGAGTGGCTACACCTTC	CASSFWTGPSGYTF